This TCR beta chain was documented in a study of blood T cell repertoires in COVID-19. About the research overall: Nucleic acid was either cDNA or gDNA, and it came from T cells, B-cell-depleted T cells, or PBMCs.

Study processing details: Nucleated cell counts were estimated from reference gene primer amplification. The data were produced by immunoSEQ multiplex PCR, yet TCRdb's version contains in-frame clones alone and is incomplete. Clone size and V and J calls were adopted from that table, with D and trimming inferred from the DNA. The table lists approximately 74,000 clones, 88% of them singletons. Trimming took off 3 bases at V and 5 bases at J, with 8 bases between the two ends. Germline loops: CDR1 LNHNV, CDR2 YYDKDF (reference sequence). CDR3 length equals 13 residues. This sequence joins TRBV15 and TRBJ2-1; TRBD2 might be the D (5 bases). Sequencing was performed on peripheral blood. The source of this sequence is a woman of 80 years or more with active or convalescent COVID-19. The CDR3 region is CATSRDFNNEQFF. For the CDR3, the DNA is TGTGCCACCAGCAGGGACTTCAACAATGAGCAGTTCTTC. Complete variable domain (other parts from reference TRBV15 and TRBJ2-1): DAMVIQNPRYQVTQFGKPVTLSCSQTLNHNVMYWYQQKSSQAPKLLFHYYDKDFNNEADTPDNFQSRRPNTSFCFLDIRSPGLGDTAMYLCATSRDFNNEQFFGPGTRLTVL.